This TCR beta chain was identified in a study of T cells in Graves' hyperthyroidism and ophthalmopathy. V gave up 5 bases and J gave up 1 base; unmatched junction bases: 10. CDR3 size: 16 residues. The germline gives CDR1 SEHNR, CDR2 FQNEAQ (reference sequence). There are many counts of this clonotype. Researchers took RNA transcripts and amplified the TCR beta CDR3 regions from them. The HTBI primer set was used in a first-round RT-PCR of the TCR CDR3. TCRdb processed the multiplex PCR reads anew with MiXCR; each CDR3 protein has one entry. The sample has more than 350,000 distinct CDR3 sequences, roughly 17% seen once.

The chain joins TRBV7-9 to TRBJ1-1; 7 bases are a match to TRBD1. The sequence came from a woman aged 30 to 39 with Graves' hyperthyroidism that later progressed to Graves' ophthalmopathy. The sequenced material came from blood. As DNA, the CDR3 is TGTGCCAGCAGCCTGCTGACAGGGCCGAGGAACACTGAAGCTTTCTTT. Protein product: CASSLLTGPRNTEAFF. The full variable domain, rest sourced from reference TRBV7-9 and TRBJ1-1, is DTGVSQNPRHKITKRGQNVTFRCDPISEHNRLYWYRQTLGQGPEFLTYFQNEAQLEKSRLLSDRFSAERPKGSFSTLEIQRTEQGDSAMYLCASSLLTGPRNTEAFFGQGTRLTVV.